These 30 T cell receptor beta chains were sequenced from one sample in a study of cytomegalovirus exposure and HLA in healthy donors (dated by TCRdb to between 2016 and 2019). The receptor library was made with the immunoSEQ multiplex PCR assay. For the multiplex PCR, a mixture combining 60 forward primers for TCR Vbeta segments and 13 reverse primers for TCR Jbeta segments was used. The table was pulled from immuneACCESS by TCRdb, which kept in-frame rearrangements only. Such tables lose some clones; where checked, under half of the loss comes from unresolved V genes, and the rest has no known cause. A total of around 120,000 clones appear in this sample, roughly 65% of them only once. Together, the top ten hold 9% to 10% of the sample. Sample: PBMCs. The receptors originated from a man in his forties in good health and CMV-seropositive.

The V call is TRBV5-6, the J call TRBJ1-3, with 9 bases aligning to TRBD1. There are 15 residues in the CDR3. V was clipped by 3 bases and J by 4 bases; unmatched bases: 5. Germline V CDR1 and CDR2: SGHDT, YYEEEE. The CDR3 reads CASSYTGGDGNTIYF. For the CDR3, the DNA is TGTGCCAGCAGCTACACAGGGGGCGACGGAAACACCATATATTTT. Variable domain in full (rest from reference TRBV5-6 and TRBJ1-3): DAGVTQSPTHLIKTRGQQVTLRCSPKSGHDTVSWYQQALGQGPQFIFQYYEEEERQRGNFPDRFSGHQFPNYSSELNVNALLLGDSALYLCASSYTGGDGNTIYFGEGSWLTVV.

This clone was seen only once. The V and J genes are TRBV28 and TRBJ2-1; TRBD1 aligns across 10 bases. Per germline, CDR1 MDHEN and CDR2 SYDVKM. The CDR3 spans 15 residues. V dropped 7 bases and J dropped 5; count of bases not matched to a gene: 8. The CDR3 sequence: CASITAGTGDNEQFF. CDR3 in DNA: TGTGCCAGCATTACTGCCGGGACAGGGGACAATGAGCAGTTCTTC.

The chain combines TRBV11-2 with TRBJ1-2, with TRBD1 identical over 8 bases. V dropped 5 bases and J dropped 4; count of bases not matched to a gene: 3. Germline lookup yields CDR1 SGHAT and CDR2 FQNNGV. The CDR3 runs 13 residues. CDR3 loop: CASSLDRGYGYTF. The CDR3 DNA reads TGTGCCAGCAGCCTTGACAGGGGCTATGGCTACACCTTC. The entire variable domain, with the rest obtained from reference TRBV11-2 and TRBJ1-2, is as follows: EAGVAQSPRYKIIEKRQSVAFWCNPISGHATLYWYQQILGQGPKLLIQFQNNGVVDDSQLPKDRFSAERLKGVDSTLKIQPAKLEDSAVYLCASSLDRGYGYTFGSGTRLTVV.

The V gene is TRBV5-1, the J gene TRBJ2-3; D gene unclear. There are 16 residues in the CDR3. CDR1 is SGHRS, CDR2 YFSETQ, per germline. Trimming stripped 2 bases from V and 2 bases from J, with 15 bases between. Written as DNA, the CDR3 is TGCGCCAGCAGCTTCGGTAGTAACGCCGCCACAGATACGCAGTATTTT. It codes for CASSFGSNAATDTQYF.

The chain links TRBV15 to TRBJ1-4, with D perhaps TRBD1 (6 bases). Germline V lookup: CDR1 LNHNV, CDR2 YYDKDF (reference sequence). V was shortened by 0 bases and J by 8 bases, with 13 bases between the two germline ends. The CDR3 sequence is 15 residues long. CDR3 DNA: TGTGCCACCAGCAGAGATCGGGGGGCGGGAGAAAAACTGTTTTTT. Translation gives CATSRDRGAGEKLFF.

The chain carries TRBV5-1 and TRBJ1-1; TRBD1 aligns across 7 bases. J gave up 4 bases and V 3 bases, and 15 bases lay outside the gene matches. CDR1 is SGHRS, CDR2 YFSETQ, per germline. The CDR3 has 17 residues. For the CDR3, the DNA is TGCGCCAGCAGCTCGACAGGGAATCGGGTAAGCACCACTGAAGCTTTCTTT. Its protein product is CASSSTGNRVSTTEAFF.

This CDR3 reads CAILAGGTDTQYF. The CDR3 bases are TGTGCCATACTAGCGGGAGGAACAGATACGCAGTATTTT. The V and J genes are TRBV11-2 and TRBJ2-3; 12 nucleotides line up with TRBD2. This CDR3 contains 13 residues. Per the germline V gene, CDR1 is SGHAT and CDR2 is FQNNGV. With V trimmed by 10 bases and J by 3 bases, 2 bases remained unmatched.

This clone was counted only a few times. This sequence joins TRBV6-6 and TRBJ1-6; D remains ambiguous. The germline V and J ends were trimmed by 6 bases and 0 bases, with 12 bases remaining between them. CDR1 is MNHNY and CDR2 is SVGAGI in the germline V gene (reference sequence). The CDR3 is made up of 16 amino acids. For the CDR3, the DNA is TGTGCCAGCAGGCGCCTCCGGGACTCCTATAATTCACCCCTCCACTTT. Amino acids: CASRRLRDSYNSPLHF.

The rearrangement uses TRBV6-1 and TRBJ2-3, with TRBD2 matching 8 bases. The germline V gene has CDR1 MNHNS and CDR2 SASEGT. This CDR3 comprises 15 residues. V shed 7 bases, J shed 4 bases, and the junction held 10 bases outside the gene matches. As DNA, the CDR3 is TGTGCCAGCAAAAGCGGGAGAACCACGCCAGATACGCAGTATTTT. Amino acid sequence: CASKSGRTTPDTQYF.

A few counts support this clone. The chain combines TRBV6-5 with TRBJ2-7; TRBD1 matches at 8 bases. Germline V lookup: CDR1 MNHEY, CDR2 SVGAGI. J gave up 5 bases and V 6 bases, and 9 bases lay outside the gene matches. The CDR3 has 14 residues. The CDR3 coding sequence is TGTGCCAGCAGACACAGGGGGATGGGAAACGAGCAGTACTTC. It translates to CASRHRGMGNEQYF.

The chain couples TRBV5-5 to TRBJ1-5; D remains ambiguous. V lost 6 bases, J lost 0 bases, and 10 bases lay in between. The CDR3 length is 14 residues. Germline V CDR1 and CDR2: SGHKS, YYEKEE (reference sequence). Here the CDR3 reads CASNEGYSNQPQHF. For the CDR3, the DNA is TGTGCCAGCAACGAGGGATATAGCAATCAGCCCCAGCATTTT.

This clone appeared a few times. V and J are TRBV4-2 and TRBJ1-1, with D perhaps TRBD1 (6 bases). The CDR3 is 15 residues long. CDR1 and CDR2 from the germline V gene are LGHNA and YNFKEQ. V lost 4 bases to trimming and J lost 1 base, with 13 bases between them. The CDR3 sequence: CASSLTTGSNTEAFF. In DNA, the CDR3 is TGTGCCAGCAGCCTAACGACAGGCTCGAACACTGAAGCTTTCTTT.

This clone was counted a few times. CDR3: CASSLEQGIATNEKLFF. The CDR3 DNA reads as TGTGCCAGCAGCTTAGAACAGGGGATTGCAACTAATGAAAAACTGTTTTTT. The chain is built from TRBV7-9 and TRBJ1-4; 7 nucleotides line up with TRBD1. Germline trimming cut 1 base from V and 0 bases from J; bases unmatched to any gene: 5. This CDR3 comprises 17 residues. Germline loops: CDR1 SEHNR, CDR2 FQNEAQ (reference sequence).

This rearrangement joins TRBV5-1 to TRBJ2-1; 8 nucleotides match TRBD2. J lost 4 bases, V lost 0 bases, and 3 bases had no gene match. Germline CDR1 SGHRS, CDR2 YFSETQ. The CDR3 spans 15 residues. Here the CDR3 DNA reads TGCGCCAGCAGCTTGGTGGGGACTAGTTACAATGAGCAGTTCTTC. This codes for CASSLVGTSYNEQFF.

The J gene is TRBJ1-2, the V gene TRBV7-2, with 8 positions matching TRBD1. The germline V gene encodes CDR1 SGHTA and CDR2 FQGNSA. V shed 9 bases and J 3 bases; nucleotides not matched to a gene: 6. This CDR3 contains 13 residues. The CDR3: CASIQTGDYGYTF. In nucleotides, the CDR3 is TGTGCCAGTATCCAGACAGGGGACTATGGCTACACCTTC.

The rearrangement joins TRBV6-5 to TRBJ1-2; TRBD1 agrees at 7 bases. The CDR3 runs 14 residues. The germline gives CDR1 MNHEY, CDR2 SVGAGI. V lost 0 bases to trimming and J lost 6 bases; unmatched junction nucleotides: 4. The CDR3 spells CASSYSTRGNGYTF. CDR3 coding DNA: TGTGCCAGCAGTTACTCGACCAGGGGGAATGGCTACACCTTC.

The J gene is TRBJ1-1, the V gene TRBV29-1, with D possibly TRBD1 on 6 matching bases. Per germline, CDR1 SQVTM and CDR2 ANQGSEA. CDR3 length: 13 residues. The V gene lost 8 bases and the J gene lost 1 base, with 14 bases spanning the gap. The CDR3 sequence: CSILGQQNTEAFF. The CDR3 DNA sequence: TGCAGCATCCTCGGACAGCAGAACACTGAAGCTTTCTTT.

V is TRBV5-4 and J is TRBJ2-7; 7 bases match TRBD2. CDR3 length: 15 amino acids. The J segment lost 2 bases and the V segment lost 4 bases, leaving 9 bases of the junction unmatched. The germline gives CDR1 SGHNT, CDR2 YYREEE (reference sequence). The CDR3 DNA is TGTGCCAGCAGCCCCAGGGCTAGCGGAACCTACGAGCAGTACTTC. Translating gives CASSPRASGTYEQYF.

In its sample, this clone was seen a few times. The chain uses TRBV27 and TRBJ2-2, with a weak D call TRBD2 (6 bases). The CDR3 has 17 amino acids. The germline CDR1 and CDR2 sequences are MNHEY and SMNVEV (reference sequence). Between the trimmed V and J ends, which lost 3 bases and 2 bases, there was a span of 16 bases. In nucleotides, the CDR3 is TGTGCCAGCAGTTTCGTCCGGCGACTAGGTAACACCGGGGAGCTGTTTTTT. This gives the protein CASSFVRRLGNTGELFF.

V is TRBV7-9 and J is TRBJ2-3; D is perhaps TRBD1 (6 bases). Trimming pared 5 bases from V and 6 bases from J, leaving 12 bases between. In germline, CDR1 is SEHNR, CDR2 FQNEAQ (reference sequence). The CDR3 spans 13 residues. CDR3 bases: TGTGCCAGCAGCCCGATGGGGGCGGATACGCAGTATTTT. Translation: CASSPMGADTQYF.

J is TRBJ2-5 and V is TRBV10-3, with D maybe TRBD2 (5 bases). The CDR3 is 15 amino acids. Germline loops: CDR1 ENHRY, CDR2 SYGVKD. V was clipped by 3 bases and J by 5 bases, with 16 bases between them. The CDR3, as DNA: TGTGCCATCAGTGATGTTGGTAGGGAGAAGGAGACCCAGTACTTC. This gives the protein CAISDVGREKETQYF.

This chain joins TRBV6-6 and TRBJ1-2; tentatively, D is TRBD1 (5 bases). The CDR3 consists of 13 residues. V shed 5 bases and J shed 5 bases, with 12 bases lying between them. The germline CDR1 and CDR2 sequences are MNHNY and SVGAGI (reference sequence). CDR3 nucleotides: TGTGCCAGCAGTACCCCCGGGACTTATGGCTACACCTTC. The encoded protein is CASSTPGTYGYTF.

This clone was seen only a few times. V usage is TRBV7-2 and J usage is TRBJ1-1, with D unresolved. The V gene's germline CDR1 is SGHTA and CDR2 FQGNSA. The germline V and J ends were trimmed by 5 bases and 6 bases, with 10 bases remaining between them. This CDR3 is built from 12 residues. The CDR3 sequence is CASSPVRAEAFF. The CDR3 nucleotides are TGTGCCAGCAGCCCCGTGAGGGCTGAAGCTTTCTTT.

This clone appeared a few times. The CDR3 loop reads CASARWPDTQYF. CDR3 nucleotide sequence: TGCGCCAGCGCCAGGTGGCCAGATACGCAGTATTTT. The chain combines TRBV5-1 with TRBJ2-3, with D hard to call. The CDR3 has 12 amino acids. The V end lost 7 bases, the J end lost 4 bases, and 10 bases lay between the germline ends. The germline CDR1 and CDR2 sequences are SGHRS and YFSETQ. Combining the CDR3 with reference TRBV5-1 and TRBJ2-3 gives the whole variable domain KAGVTQTPRYLIKTRGQQVTLSCSPISGHRSVSWYQQTPGQGLQFLFEYFSETQRNKGNFPGRFSGRQFSNSRSEMNVSTLELGDSALYLCASARWPDTQYFGPGTRLTVL.

The chain carries TRBV11-2 and TRBJ2-7; D is perhaps TRBD1 (5 bases). The CDR3 totals 12 residues. Looked up from germline, CDR1 is SGHAT and CDR2 is FQNNGV. The V end lost 6 bases, the J end lost 3 bases, and 9 bases lay between the germline ends. CDR3 region: CASSLQVYEQYF. The DNA of the CDR3 is TGTGCCAGCAGTCTACAGGTCTACGAGCAGTACTTC.

This clone was seen more than once but under ten times. The V and J genes are TRBV28 and TRBJ2-5; TRBD2 is a possible D gene (5 bases). In germline, CDR1 is MDHEN, CDR2 SYDVKM. The V end lost 2 bases, the J end lost 2 bases, and 9 bases lay between the germline ends. This CDR3 is 14 amino acids long. CDR3 loop: CASSLGGLQETQYF. CDR3 coding DNA: TGTGCCAGCAGTTTAGGCGGGCTTCAAGAGACCCAGTACTTC.

This clone was seen more than once but under ten times. The CDR3 here is CASSLGDRGAQETQYF. The CDR3 region has the DNA TGTGCCAGCAGCTTAGGAGACAGGGGAGCCCAAGAGACCCAGTACTTC. V gene TRBV7-9 combines with J gene TRBJ2-5; 8 bases align to TRBD1. Per germline, CDR1 SEHNR and CDR2 FQNEAQ (reference sequence). The J segment lost 1 base and the V segment lost 1 base, leaving 5 bases of the junction unmatched. The length of the CDR3 is 16 residues.

This clone was recorded a few times. V usage is TRBV2 and J usage is TRBJ1-1; 8 bases fit TRBD1. Germline loops: CDR1 SNHLY, CDR2 FYNNEI. The length of the CDR3 is 14 residues. The junction had 5 bases not matched to a gene; V was cut back by 4 bases and J by 4 bases. CDR3 sequence (DNA): TGTGCCAGCAGTGGGACAGGGTATGGCACTGAAGCTTTCTTT. Residues: CASSGTGYGTEAFF.

This clone has a handful of counts. The chain employs TRBV10-3 and TRBJ2-2; possible D gene TRBD1, 5 bases. CDR3 length equals 16 residues. In germline, CDR1 is ENHRY, CDR2 SYGVKD. The V gene lost 7 bases and the J gene lost 0 bases, with 15 bases spanning the gap. CDR3 sequence reads: CAIKTTEIANTGELFF. DNA of the CDR3: TGTGCCATCAAGACGACAGAAATTGCGAACACCGGGGAGCTGTTTTTT.

Note on this clone: This specimen includes other DNA sequences encoding the same CDR3. This chain uses TRBV30 with TRBJ2-2, with D possibly matching TRBD2 (5 bases). V was shortened by 7 bases and J by 6 bases, with 27 bases between the two germline ends. CDR1 is GTSNPN, CDR2 SVGIG, per germline (reference sequence). The CDR3 has 17 amino acids. The CDR3 region is CASSWGRIKREAGELFF. CDR3 DNA: TGTGCCTCCTCTTGGGGAAGGATAAAACGGGAAGCCGGGGAGCTGTTTTTT.